This is a list of T cell receptor beta chains from one sample in a study of T cell responses to AZD1222 COVID-19 vaccine. Generated by immunoSEQ multiplex PCR, the TCRdb table keeps only in-frame clones and is missing some. This table holds around 110,000 clones, around 85% found once. Source: peripheral blood, taken on day 0 of MenACWY control vaccination. The source is an adult in good health. The CDR3 runs from the conserved cysteine through the conserved F or W. The D gene is left open where the match is weak. Part of the rows lack a size; the others show once, few, many or a class for expanded clones.

CDR3,DNA,V,size,D,J
CASTLQGHEQFF,TGTGCCAGCACGCTACAGGGCCACGAGCAGTTCTTC,TRBV28,NA,NA,TRBJ2-1
CASSRTGSGNQPQHF,TGTGCCAGTAGTAGAACAGGGTCTGGCAATCAGCCCCAGCATTTT,TRBV19,NA,NA,TRBJ1-5
CSVVKGGLAGIYEQFF,TGCAGCGTTGTTAAGGGGGGGCTAGCGGGGATCTATGAGCAGTTCTTC,TRBV29-1,once,TRBD2,TRBJ2-1
CASSTLLAKNIQYF,TGTGCCAGCAGTACGCTCCTAGCCAAAAACATTCAGTACTTC,TRBV27,NA,NA,TRBJ2-4
CASSLRQGNSPLHF,TGTGCCAGCAGTTTACGACAGGGAAATTCACCCCTCCACTTT,TRBV27,NA,TRBD1,TRBJ1-6
CASSQAVRYQETQYF,TGTGCCAGCAGCCAAGCGGTGAGGTACCAAGAGACCCAGTACTTC,TRBV3-1/TRBV3-2,once,NA,TRBJ2-5
CASSPEVFIRVFDEAFF,TGTGCCAGCAGCCCCGAAGTCTTTATTCGGGTTTTCGATGAAGCTTTCTTT,TRBV5-5,once,NA,TRBJ1-1
CASSLGGQPNEQFF,TGTGCCAGCAGCCTGGGGGGACAGCCCAATGAGCAGTTCTTC,TRBV5-4,NA,NA,TRBJ2-1
CASSQGMGSDEQFF,TGCGCCAGCAGCCAAGGTATGGGAAGCGATGAGCAGTTCTTC,TRBV4-3,NA,NA,TRBJ2-1
CASSPAGGGETQYF,TGTGCCAGCAGCCCGGCGGGAGGAGGGGAGACCCAGTACTTC,TRBV11-3,NA,TRBD2,TRBJ2-5
CATSVGTGELFF,TGTGCCACCAGTGTCGGTACCGGGGAGCTGTTTTTT,TRBV24-1,once,NA,TRBJ2-2
CAWSVLWGGTEAFF,TGTGCCTGGAGTGTACTCTGGGGAGGAACTGAAGCTTTCTTT,TRBV30,few,NA,TRBJ1-1
CASSLFFSGGGTDTQYF,TGCGCCAGCAGTCTTTTTTTCTCAGGGGGCGGTACAGATACGCAGTATTTT,TRBV23-1,NA,TRBD1,TRBJ2-3
CASSLGQGLWETQYF,TGTGCCAGCAGCCTCGGACAGGGGTTGTGGGAGACCCAGTACTTC,TRBV6-5,NA,TRBD1,TRBJ2-5
CASSQGGLTVGSGNTIYF,TGCGCCAGCAGTCAAGGCGGACTCACTGTAGGCTCTGGAAACACCATATATTTT,TRBV23-1,NA,NA,TRBJ1-3
CASSQEKDRTVGAFF,TGTGCCAGCTCACAGGAGAAGGACAGGACGGTGGGGGCTTTCTTT,TRBV18,NA,TRBD1,TRBJ1-1
CATSSSRAVAGAISTDTQYF,TGTGCCACCAGCAGCTCCCGGGCGGTAGCGGGGGCTATTAGCACAGATACGCAGTATTTT,TRBV15,few,TRBD2,TRBJ2-3
CATIPVSTDTQYF,TGTGCCACCATTCCGGTTAGCACAGATACGCAGTATTTT,TRBV24-1,NA,NA,TRBJ2-3
CASHQRGAADYGYTF,TGTGCCAGCCACCAGAGGGGGGCAGCAGATTATGGCTACACCTTC,TRBV16,NA,NA,TRBJ1-2
CASSPSRNSPLHF,TGTGCCAGCTCACCAAGTCGGAATTCACCCCTCCACTTT,TRBV18,NA,NA,TRBJ1-6
CASSLGGQGNEQFF,TGCGCCAGCAGCTTGGGGGGCCAGGGCAATGAGCAGTTCTTC,TRBV5-1,NA,NA,TRBJ2-1
CASSLRGAEDEQYF,TGTGCCAGCAGTCTCAGGGGGGCAGAGGACGAGCAGTACTTC,TRBV7-2,NA,NA,TRBJ2-7
CASSLSSGTYEQYF,TGTGCCAGCAGTTTATCGTCCGGAACCTACGAGCAGTACTTC,TRBV27,few,NA,TRBJ2-7
CASSDGALSGNTIYF,TGTGCCAGTTCCGACGGGGCGCTCTCTGGAAACACCATATATTTT,TRBV6-5,NA,NA,TRBJ1-3
CSASGTSRGTDTQYF,TGCAGTGCTAGTGGGACTAGCCGAGGGACAGATACGCAGTATTTT,TRBV20-1,NA,TRBD2,TRBJ2-3
CASSEIYNQPQHF,TGTGCCAGCAGTGAAATATACAATCAGCCCCAGCATTTT,TRBV6-1,NA,NA,TRBJ1-5
CASSLWDRENEQYF,TGCGCCAGCAGCCTCTGGGACAGGGAAAACGAGCAGTACTTC,TRBV5-1,NA,TRBD1,TRBJ2-7
CASRQSNTEAFF,TGTGCCAGCAGACAGAGTAATACCGAAGCTTTCTTT,TRBV7-2,NA,NA,TRBJ1-1
CASSLGRSYNQPQHF,TGTGCCAGCAGCTTGGGGCGGAGTTACAATCAGCCCCAGCATTTT,TRBV5-6,few,NA,TRBJ1-5
CASSPRQAREKLFF,TGTGCCAGCAGTCCTCGACAGGCTAGGGAAAAACTGTTTTTT,TRBV27,NA,NA,TRBJ1-4
CASSSGQGDNSPLHF,TGTGCCAGCTCATCAGGCCAGGGGGATAATTCACCCCTCCACTTT,TRBV18,few,TRBD1,TRBJ1-6
CASSVDRNSPLHF,TGTGCCAGCAGCGTAGACAGGAATTCACCCCTCCACTTT,TRBV9,few,NA,TRBJ1-6
CASSHRGDNEQFF,TGTGCCAGCAGCCATCGGGGGGACAATGAGCAGTTCTTC,TRBV12-3/TRBV12-4,NA,TRBD2,TRBJ2-1
CASSQEGWNEQFF,TGCGCCAGCAGCCAAGAAGGATGGAATGAGCAGTTCTTC,TRBV4-3,NA,NA,TRBJ2-1
CATSDWAGQETQYF,TGTGCCACCAGTGATTGGGCCGGTCAAGAGACCCAGTACTTC,TRBV24-1,NA,NA,TRBJ2-5